The clone carrying this TCR beta chain came up a few times. The antigen is not known. The entry originates in a study of T-cell reconstitution after alpha-beta-depleted transplantation in children. Unique molecular identifiers were used to barcode this TCRbeta library. TCRdb analysed the PCR reads with MiXCR anew, one entry per CDR3 protein. The sample lists some 830,000 distinct CDR3 sequences, approximately 15% seen once, with approximately 4.5% in the top ten. General observations from the study: Expanded clones from the graft, numbering several hundred, reportedly supplied alpha-beta T cells about two months after transplant. The origin of high day-60 TCRbeta diversity in some patients lay in surviving recipient T cells and thymic progenitors.

The source was PBMCs, mostly from graft donor cells, collected 360 days after TCRalphabeta/CD19-depleted stem cell transplant. The clonotype originates from a male patient younger than 18 who had a stem cell transplant for acute lymphoblastic leukemia, so the T cells may come from the graft donor.

The CDR3 reads CSVAATGGGFADTQYF. The CDR3 region has the DNA TGCAGCGTTGCCGCTACAGGGGGCGGGTTTGCAGATACGCAGTATTTT. The V gene is TRBV29-1, the J gene TRBJ2-3; TRBD1 aligns across 9 bases. This CDR3 region has 16 residues. From germline, CDR1 is SQVTM and CDR2 ANQGSEA. Germline trimming cut 4 bases from V and 4 bases from J; bases unmatched to any gene: 12.